This T cell receptor beta chain comes out of a study of Ad26.COV2.S vaccination and SARS-CoV-2 variants. Assay: immunoSEQ multiplex PCR; the TCRdb copy retains only in-frame clones and omits some. The sample carries 350,000 to 450,000 clones, about 90% recorded once. The CDR3 is made up of 17 amino acids. The V end lost 5 bases, the J end lost 3 bases, and 20 bases lay between the germline ends. Germline values: CDR1 LGHNA, CDR2 YSLEER. The treatment here: 19 received Ad26.COV2.S at low or high dose, single or two shots; several received placebo; per-sample allocation not given. After the first vaccine or placebo injection, samples were drawn on day 63.

Sample: peripheral blood, taken in a trial of Ad26.COV2.S vaccine versus placebo. V usage is TRBV4-3 and J usage is TRBJ2-1; D possibly uses TRBD1 or TRBD2 (5 bases each). The clonotype comes from a person aged 18-65 years who received the Ad26.COV2.S COVID-19 vaccine or a placebo. The CDR3 DNA reads as TGCGCCAGCAGCAGCCGGGCCCCCGGGGCGGGCTACAATGAGCAGTTCTTC. It codes for CASSSRAPGAGYNEQFF.